These T cell receptor beta chains were read from a single sample in a study of blood T cells in healthy people across ages. TCRdb re-called the 5' RACE reads through MiXCR, storing one row per CDR3 protein. The table records over 1,200,000 distinct CDR3 sequences, 55% to 75% of them present only once. The specimen was blood. These receptors all stem from a man aged 18 to 30 in good health. The CDR3 runs from the conserved cysteine through the conserved F or W. The D gene is left open where the match is weak. A clone size is listed for some rows: how often the clone was seen (once, few, many), or a class if it is expanded.

j_call	clone_size	d_call	v_call	cdr3_aa	cdr3_nt
TRBJ1-2	many	.	TRBV7-9	CASSRDRANYGYTF	TGTGCCAGCAGCCGGGACCGGGCTAACTATGGCTACACCTTC
TRBJ2-7	few	TRBD2	TRBV27	CASSLSPLLAGVTREQYF	TGTGCCAGCAGTTTATCGCCACTACTAGCGGGAGTAACACGGGAGCAGTACTTC
TRBJ2-7	.	.	TRBV4-1	CASSQDQVAGPRFRSSYNEQYF	TGCGCCAGCAGCCAAGATCAAGTCGCGGGACCTCGATTTAGGAGCTCCTACAATGAGCAGTACTTC
TRBJ2-7	.	.	TRBV5-1	CASSFGGQTYNEQYF	TGCGCCAGCAGCTTTGGGGGGCAAACCTACAATGAGCAGTACTTC
TRBJ2-3	.	.	TRBV15	CATSRDPRTGTQYF	TGTGCCACCAGCAGAGATCCCAGGACGGGAACGCAGTATTTT
TRBJ2-7	.	.	TRBV4-2	CASSQEFRQSAYEQYF	TGTGCCAGCAGCCAAGAATTCCGGCAGAGTGCCTACGAGCAGTACTTC
TRBJ1-1	.	TRBD1	TRBV7-9	CASSLNTGGTEAFF	TGTGCCAGCAGCTTAAACACAGGGGGCACTGAAGCTTTCTTT
TRBJ2-3	few	TRBD2	TRBV6-6	CASIHRGGQVDTQYF	TGTGCCAGCATCCACCGGGGGGGTCAGGTAGATACGCAGTATTTT
TRBJ2-1	.	.	TRBV24-1	CAASDFLNRQFF	TGTGCCGCCAGTGATTTTTTGAACCGGCAGTTCTTC
TRBJ2-1	.	TRBD2	TRBV2	CASSEGTSGNHYNEQFF	TGTGCCAGCAGTGAAGGGACTAGCGGGAACCATTACAATGAGCAGTTCTTC
TRBJ2-7	.	.	TRBV10-3	CAIRIRDEQYF	TGTGCCATCAGGATCCGGGACGAGCAGTACTTC
TRBJ2-7	.	.	TRBV7-9	CASSLASGLGDEQYF	TGTGCCAGCAGCTTAGCGAGCGGGCTAGGGGACGAGCAGTACTTC
TRBJ2-5	.	.	TRBV7-2	CASSIPLGAREQYF	TGTGCCAGCAGCATACCTCTAGGGGCGAGGGAGCAGTACTTC
TRBJ2-2	once	.	TRBV5-1	CASSPEASGSGELFF	TGCGCCAGCAGTCCCGAGGCCTCTGGAAGCGGGGAGCTGTTTTTT
TRBJ2-6	.	.	TRBV9	CASSVLTGANVLTF	TGTGCCAGCAGCGTCTTAACTGGGGCCAACGTCCTGACTTTC
TRBJ2-1	few	.	TRBV27	CASSLSRTRGGNEQFF	TGTGCCAGCAGTTTATCGCGAACTAGAGGGGGGAATGAGCAGTTCTTC
TRBJ1-5	.	.	TRBV5-1	CASSLDTRNQPQHF	TGCGCCAGCAGCTTAGACACCCGCAATCAGCCCCAGCATTTT
TRBJ2-1	.	TRBD2	TRBV16	CASSRDLAGFYNEQFF	TGTGCCAGCAGCCGCGATCTAGCGGGCTTTTACAATGAGCAGTTCTTC
TRBJ2-7	few	.	TRBV27	CASSHRLSTDPYEQYF	TGTGCCAGCAGTCACCGCCTTTCGACAGACCCCTACGAGCAGTACTTC
TRBJ2-1	.	TRBD1	TRBV27	CASRGQGEWNEQFF	TGTGCCAGCAGGGGACAGGGGGAATGGAATGAGCAGTTCTTC
TRBJ2-1	few	.	TRBV29-1	CSVRNQGEQFF	TGCAGCGTGAGAAATCAGGGTGAGCAGTTCTTC
TRBJ2-5	.	.	TRBV21-1	CASSSNSEKETQYF	TGTGCCAGCAGCAGCAACAGCGAGAAAGAGACCCAGTACTTC
TRBJ2-3	.	TRBD2	TRBV6-2/TRBV6-3	CASRFAGGGDTQYF	TGTGCCAGCAGATTCGCGGGGGGAGGAGATACGCAGTATTTT
TRBJ2-1	.	.	TRBV6-2/TRBV6-3	CASSYTNSVGLSYNEQFF	TGTGCCAGCAGTTACACTAACTCTGTAGGGTTATCCTACAATGAGCAGTTCTTC
TRBJ2-3	few	.	TRBV15	CATSATDTQYF	TGTGCCACCAGCGCGACAGATACGCAGTATTTT
TRBJ2-7	many	.	TRBV29-1	CSVVGYEQYF	TGCAGCGTTGTGGGGTACGAGCAGTACTTC
TRBJ2-1	.	.	TRBV20-1	CSAYGPRSRDGNEQFF	TGCAGTGCGTATGGCCCACGATCGAGGGACGGCAATGAGCAGTTCTTC
TRBJ1-6	.	TRBD1	TRBV4-1	CASSPRSQGANSPLHF	TGCGCCAGCAGTCCCCGATCTCAGGGGGCTAATTCACCCCTCCACTTT
TRBJ2-3	few	.	TRBV7-2	CASSSRLPYLDTQYF	TGTGCCAGCAGCTCCCGCCTACCTTACCTAGATACGCAGTATTTT
TRBJ2-4	.	TRBD1	TRBV20-1	CSADTETGGAGSKNIQYF	TGCAGTGCCGACACCGAAACAGGGGGCGCTGGGTCCAAAAACATTCAGTACTTC
TRBJ1-1	.	.	TRBV29-1	CSVHISMNTEAFF	TGCAGCGTTCACATATCGATGAACACTGAAGCTTTCTTT
TRBJ2-1	.	.	TRBV29-1	CSVGEGYSYNEQFF	TGCAGCGTTGGCGAGGGGTACTCCTACAATGAGCAGTTCTTC
TRBJ2-1	.	.	TRBV24-1	CATQDTTYNEQFF	TGTGCCACCCAGGACACCACCTACAATGAGCAGTTCTTC
TRBJ2-5	once	.	TRBV4-1	CASGGDSTEETQYF	TGCGCCAGCGGCGGGGATTCGACAGAAGAGACCCAGTACTTC
TRBJ1-3	.	TRBD1	TRBV29-1	CSVVRLTGMYTIYF	TGCAGCGTTGTGAGACTGACAGGGATGTACACCATATATTTT
TRBJ1-1	.	.	TRBV12-3/TRBV12-4	CATLINGEAFF	TGTGCCACCCTAATCAATGGTGAAGCTTTCTTT
TRBJ2-1	.	.	TRBV20-1	CSAGGREGVWNEQFF	TGCAGTGCTGGGGGCAGGGAGGGCGTTTGGAATGAGCAGTTCTTC
TRBJ1-1	.	.	TRBV29-1	CSVPGGRNAEAFF	TGCAGCGTACCGGGCGGTAGGAACGCTGAAGCTTTCTTT
TRBJ2-1	.	.	TRBV14	CASSLQWGNNEQFF	TGTGCCAGCAGCCTCCAATGGGGAAACAATGAGCAGTTCTTC
TRBJ2-5	.	.	TRBV15	CATGGLETQYF	TGTGCCACCGGGGGACTAGAGACCCAGTACTTC
TRBJ2-4	.	.	TRBV4-2	CASSQDAPRQTIREQYF	TGTGCCAGCAGCCAAGATGCCCCGAGACAGACCATACGGGAGCAGTACTTC
TRBJ2-7	.	TRBD2	TRBV20-1	CSARMGGYYEQYF	TGCAGTGCTAGGATGGGGGGGTACTACGAGCAGTACTTC
TRBJ2-7	.	.	TRBV7-2	CASSLSGGGRAPYEQYF	TGTGCCAGCAGCTTAAGTGGGGGTGGCAGGGCCCCCTACGAGCAGTACTTC
TRBJ2-7	few	TRBD1	TRBV25-1	CASSEREGAISYEQYF	TGTGCCAGCAGTGAAAGAGAGGGGGCCATATCCTACGAGCAGTACTTC
TRBJ2-7	.	TRBD1	TRBV25-1	CATLPGQGYEQYF	TGTGCCACGCTTCCGGGACAGGGCTACGAGCAGTACTTC
TRBJ2-1	.	.	TRBV20-1	CSARDFLSNYYNEQFF	TGCAGTGCTAGAGATTTTTTGTCCAATTACTACAATGAGCAGTTCTTC
TRBJ2-7	.	.	TRBV5-6	CASSLRHNQLGEQYF	TGTGCCAGCAGCTTGAGGCACAACCAGCTCGGCGAGCAGTACTTC
TRBJ1-2	.	.	TRBV9	CASSAHQRYTF	TGTGCCAGCAGCGCTCATCAGCGCTACACCTTC
TRBJ2-1	.	TRBD2	TRBV27	CASSHGTSGNNEQFF	TGTGCCAGCAGCCACGGGACTAGCGGAAACAATGAGCAGTTCTTC
TRBJ1-5	.	.	TRBV21-1	CASPLRQGSNQPQHF	TGTGCCAGCCCCCTCAGACAGGGAAGCAATCAGCCCCAGCATTTT
TRBJ2-3	.	TRBD2	TRBV12-5	CASGFHRTSGSTDTQYF	TGTGCTAGTGGTTTCCACCGGACTAGCGGGAGCACAGATACGCAGTATTTT
TRBJ1-1	.	.	TRBV7-8	CASSLALGLAFF	TGTGCCAGCAGCTTAGCTTTAGGATTGGCTTTCTTT
TRBJ1-6	.	.	TRBV4-1	CASSQGPSYNSPLHF	TGCGCCAGCAGCCAAGGCCCCAGTTATAATTCACCCCTCCACTTT
TRBJ2-3	.	TRBD2	TRBV2	CASGKTSGTDTQYF	TGTGCCAGCGGAAAGACTAGCGGCACAGATACGCAGTATTTT
TRBJ2-5	.	.	TRBV13	CASNQGKQETQYF	TGTGCCAGCAACCAAGGAAAACAAGAGACCCAGTACTTC
TRBJ2-5	.	.	TRBV10-3	CAIASVGRANEQYF	TGTGCCATCGCGTCGGTGGGCCGCGCCAATGAGCAGTACTTC
TRBJ2-6	many	.	TRBV3-1	CASSREFSGANVLTF	TGTGCCAGCAGCAGGGAGTTCTCTGGGGCCAACGTCCTGACTTTC